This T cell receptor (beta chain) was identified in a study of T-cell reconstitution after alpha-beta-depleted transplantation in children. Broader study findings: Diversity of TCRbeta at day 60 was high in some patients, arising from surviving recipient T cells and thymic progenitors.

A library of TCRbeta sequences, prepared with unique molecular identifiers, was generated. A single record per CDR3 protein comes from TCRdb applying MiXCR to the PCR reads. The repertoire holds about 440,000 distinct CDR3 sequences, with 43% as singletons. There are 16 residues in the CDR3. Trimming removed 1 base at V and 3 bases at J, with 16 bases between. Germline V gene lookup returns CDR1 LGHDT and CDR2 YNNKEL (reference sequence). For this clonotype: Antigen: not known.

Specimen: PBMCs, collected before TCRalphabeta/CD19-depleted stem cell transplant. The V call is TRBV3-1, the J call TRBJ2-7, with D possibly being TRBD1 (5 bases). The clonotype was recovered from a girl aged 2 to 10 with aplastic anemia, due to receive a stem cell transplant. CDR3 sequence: CASSQGPKGPHYEQYF. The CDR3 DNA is TGTGCCAGCAGCCAAGGGCCGAAGGGGCCACACTACGAGCAGTACTTC.